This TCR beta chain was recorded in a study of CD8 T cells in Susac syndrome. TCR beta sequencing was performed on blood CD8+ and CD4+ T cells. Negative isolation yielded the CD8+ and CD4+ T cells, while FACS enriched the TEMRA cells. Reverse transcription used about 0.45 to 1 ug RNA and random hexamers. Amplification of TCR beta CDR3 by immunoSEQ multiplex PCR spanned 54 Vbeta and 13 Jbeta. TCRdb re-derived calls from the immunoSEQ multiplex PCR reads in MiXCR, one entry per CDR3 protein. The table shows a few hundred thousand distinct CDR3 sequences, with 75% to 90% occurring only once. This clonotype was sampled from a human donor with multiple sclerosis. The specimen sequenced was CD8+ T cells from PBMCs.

The CDR3 nucleotides are TGTGCCAGCACGTGGAGCCGGGATTCTTCTGAAGCTTTCTTT. This translates into CASTWSRDSSEAFF. The chain recombines TRBV2 with TRBJ1-1; D call uncertain. The V gene's germline CDR1 is SNHLY and CDR2 FYNNEI. This CDR3 contains 14 residues. V was shortened by 7 bases and J by 6 bases, with 18 bases between the two germline ends.